These 22 T cell receptor beta chains came from one sample sequenced in a study of beta chain features in type 1 diabetes. Expressed TCRB transcripts were sequenced, since all the RNA that had been isolated was reverse transcribed. Data came from immunoSEQ multiplex PCR; TCRdb stores just in-frame clones and leaves some out. The repertoire holds 400,000 to 550,000 clones, roughly 11% seen once, with 0.046% in the top ten. The sample consisted of naive CD4+ T cells from blood. The receptor source for this set is a woman in her late teens or twenties in good health.

V and J are TRBV2 and TRBJ1-6; weak D call: TRBD1 (5 bases). The CDR3 contains 14 residues. V was pared by 10 bases and J by 10 bases, with 20 bases between. CDR1 is SNHLY and CDR2 is FYNNEI in the germline V gene. CDR3 nucleotide sequence: TGTGCCACCCTTCCTGACAGTTCTCGCTCACCCCTCCACTTT. Translated: CATLPDSSRSPLHF.

The CDR3 loop reads CATSRDYREFEKLFF. For the CDR3, the DNA is TGTGCCACCAGCAGAGATTACAGGGAATTTGAAAAACTGTTTTTT. J is TRBJ1-4 and V is TRBV15; D possibly corresponds to TRBD1 (6 bases). The CDR3 is made up of 15 amino acids. V gave up 0 bases and J gave up 7 bases, with 12 bases separating them. From germline, CDR1 is LNHNV and CDR2 YYDKDF (reference sequence).

The table lists this clone with a few counts. This chain connects TRBV9 to TRBJ1-1; no clear D. Germline-derived CDR1 and CDR2 are SGDLS and YYNGEE. The germline V and J ends were trimmed by 4 bases and 0 bases, with 16 bases remaining between them. CDR3 length: 16 amino acids. CDR3 coding DNA: TGTGCCAGCAGCCAAATGGAGGCTAGCATGAACACTGAAGCTTTCTTT. Its translation is CASSQMEASMNTEAFF.

In this sample, this clone turned up a few times. J is TRBJ2-5 and V is TRBV7-3; 7 bases agree with TRBD2. Trimming removed 7 bases from V and 0 bases from J; junction bases left unmatched: 17. CDR3 length: 18 residues. Per germline, CDR1 SGHTA and CDR2 FQGTGA. CDR3 in amino acids: CASIPRGVLSWYQETQYF. The CDR3 DNA reads as TGTGCCAGCATACCCCGGGGGGTCCTCTCTTGGTACCAAGAGACCCAGTACTTC.

This sequence joins TRBV9 and TRBJ1-2, with a tentative D call TRBD1 (6 bases). There are 13 residues in the CDR3. Germline CDR1 and CDR2: SGDLS and YYNGEE. Trimming removed 2 bases at V and 8 bases at J, with 13 bases between. CDR3 in amino acids: CASSVSAGAGYTF. CDR3 DNA: TGTGCCAGCAGCGTGTCGGCAGGGGCCGGCTACACCTTC.

This clone was counted between two and nine times. The chain joins TRBV4-1 to TRBJ2-1; D not certain. The CDR3 consists of 18 residues. The V end was cut by 0 bases, the J end by 0 bases, with 15 bases between. The germline V gene encodes CDR1 MGHRA and CDR2 YSYEKL. In DNA form, the CDR3 reads TGCGCCAGCAGCCAAGATAGGGCAGCTATTAGCTCCTACAATGAGCAGTTCTTC. Residues: CASSQDRAAISSYNEQFF.

In this sample, this clone turned up many times. The chain joins TRBV4-2 to TRBJ2-3; the match to TRBD2 covers 7 bases. J lost 2 bases, V lost 2 bases, and 4 bases had no gene match. The CDR3 runs to 15 residues. Germline lookup yields CDR1 LGHNA and CDR2 YNFKEQ. In DNA, the CDR3 is TGTGCCAGCAGCCAACCCAGCGGGACCACAGATACGCAGTATTTT. As protein: CASSQPSGTTDTQYF.

Here the CDR3 reads CSVSFGSYNEQFF. The CDR3 coding sequence is TGCAGCGTTTCATTCGGCTCCTACAATGAGCAGTTCTTC. The chain is built from TRBV29-1 and TRBJ2-1; D is undetermined. The germline CDR1 and CDR2 sequences are SQVTM and ANQGSEA. V gave up 5 bases and J gave up 0 bases, with 8 bases separating them. The CDR3 spans 13 residues.

This clone came up a few times. The V gene is TRBV1, the J gene TRBJ1-2. TRBV1 is shown as a pseudogene. CDR3 length: 14 residues. This chain's CDR3 is CTRVRRSFDYGYTF. Written as DNA, the CDR3 is TGCACCAGAGTACGTCGAAGTTTTGACTATGGCTACACCTTC.

This chain connects TRBV27 to TRBJ2-5; 7 nucleotides align to TRBD2. V shed 4 bases, J shed 1 base, and the junction held 6 bases outside the gene matches. This CDR3 contains 15 residues. Germline CDR1 reads MNHEY; CDR2 reads SMNVEV (reference sequence). The DNA of the CDR3 is TGTGCCAGCAGTTCGGGACTAAGGGTCCAAGAGACCCAGTACTTC. This encodes CASSSGLRVQETQYF.

The chain is built from TRBV18 and TRBJ2-1; D may be TRBD1 or TRBD2 (5 bases each). V was pared by 1 base and J by 8 bases, with 15 bases between. This CDR3 has 15 residues. Germline lookup yields CDR1 KGHSH and CDR2 LQKENI. CDR3 loop: CASSPQSPGTHEQFF. DNA for the CDR3: TGTGCCAGCTCACCACAATCCCCAGGGACCCATGAGCAGTTCTTC.

As regards this clone: Other DNA sequences in this specimen translate into the identical CDR3. The chain carries TRBV5-1 and TRBJ1-2, with 8 positions matching TRBD1. Germline V CDR1 and CDR2: SGHRS, YFSETQ. V was clipped by 4 bases and J by 2 bases; unmatched bases: 4. This CDR3 spans 14 amino acids. CDR3 coding DNA: TGCGCCAGCAGCCTTGGACAGGGAAACTATGGCTACACCTTC. Encoded protein: CASSLGQGNYGYTF.

About this clone: This CDR3 fails to terminate in the conserved phenylalanine or tryptophan, so it likely reflects a read error. The CDR3 loop is CASSLDRTREQYG. CDR3 nucleotide sequence: TGTGCCAGCAGCTTGGACAGAACCCGGGAGCAGTACGGC. This chain joins TRBV7-2 and TRBJ2-7; D possibly corresponds to TRBD1 (6 bases). This CDR3 is 13 amino acids long. Germline CDR1 SGHTA, CDR2 FQGNSA. V was cut by 3 bases and J by 7 bases, with 13 bases left in between.

This clone was seen more than once but under ten times. The genes are TRBV4-1 and TRBJ2-1, with D perhaps being TRBD1 or TRBD2 (5 bases each). This CDR3 comprises 16 residues. Trimming left V 1 base short and J 5 bases short, with 15 bases between. Germline lookup yields CDR1 MGHRA and CDR2 YSYEKL. The CDR3 sequence: CASSQVGRGAHNEQFF. CDR3 bases: TGCGCCAGCAGCCAAGTCGGTAGAGGGGCTCACAATGAGCAGTTCTTC.

The chain combines TRBV4-2 with TRBJ2-1; 7 bases match TRBD2. The CDR3 has 17 amino acids. Germline-derived CDR1 and CDR2 are LGHNA and YNFKEQ. V shed 7 bases, J shed 2 bases, and the junction held 14 bases outside the gene matches. CDR3 loop: CASTGALSGSTYNEQFF. The CDR3 DNA is TGTGCCAGCACCGGGGCCCTTAGCGGGTCCACCTACAATGAGCAGTTCTTC.

The chain recombines TRBV4-3 with TRBJ2-2; D is possibly TRBD1 (7 bases). V was shortened by 0 bases and J by 3 bases, with 11 bases between the two germline ends. Germline V lookup: CDR1 LGHNA, CDR2 YSLEER. The CDR3 sequence is 16 residues long. Written as DNA, the CDR3 is TGCGCCAGCAGCCAAGACAGGGGGGTATACACCGGGGAGCTGTTTTTT. This sequence encodes CASSQDRGVYTGELFF.

This clone was seen more than once but under ten times. The chain has TRBV5-1 and TRBJ1-4; 9 bases are shared with TRBD1. Germline lookup yields CDR1 SGHRS and CDR2 YFSETQ. Losses at the gene ends were 0 bases for V and 4 bases for J; bases not matched to a gene: 1. This CDR3 has 15 amino acids. This CDR3 is CASSLGDRDNEKLFF. CDR3 coding DNA: TGCGCCAGCAGCTTGGGGGACAGGGATAATGAAAAACTGTTTTTT.

The chain couples TRBV5-4 to TRBJ2-7, with D perhaps TRBD2 (6 bases). This CDR3 contains 15 residues. The V end lost 2 bases, the J end lost 0 bases, and 12 bases lay between the germline ends. From germline, CDR1 is SGHNT and CDR2 YYREEE (reference sequence). The CDR3 sequence is CASSFIGGTSYEQYV. The CDR3 DNA reads as TGTGCCAGCAGCTTCATCGGGGGTACCTCCTACGAGCAGTACGTC.

This clone was counted many times. The chain uses TRBV9 and TRBJ2-7; 8 nucleotides match TRBD2. The CDR3 has 15 amino acids. Germline V CDR1 and CDR2: SGDLS, YYNGEE. J lost 5 bases, V lost 2 bases, and 9 bases had no gene match. The CDR3 nucleotides are TGTGCCAGCAGCGTTAGCGGGGCCTCCTGGGACGAGCAGTACTTC. Amino acids: CASSVSGASWDEQYF.

This clone was recorded a few times. The chain has TRBV7-9 and TRBJ1-3, with unresolved D. This CDR3 is 13 amino acids long. Germline V gene sequence: CDR1 SEHNR, CDR2 FQNEAQ (reference sequence). V lost 6 bases to trimming and J lost 2 bases, with 8 bases between them. DNA of the CDR3: TGTGCCAGCAGTGGGGTAGCTGGAAACACCATATATTTT. It is translated as CASSGVAGNTIYF.

This clone was found a few times. V and J are TRBV10-3 and TRBJ1-2; maybe TRBD1 (6 bases). CDR3 length: 12 residues. Germline CDR1 reads ENHRY; CDR2 reads SYGVKD. Trimming took off 8 bases at V and 6 bases at J, with 13 bases between the two ends. The CDR3 DNA sequence: TGTGCCATCCAAGCAGGGGCCCATGGCTACACCTTC. It codes for CAIQAGAHGYTF.

This clone was found a few times. The chain is built from TRBV18 and TRBJ2-5; no firm D call. The CDR3 contains 13 residues. V was pared by 2 bases and J by 3 bases, with 7 bases between. CDR1 is KGHSH and CDR2 is LQKENI in the germline V gene. The CDR3 DNA follows: TGTGCCAGCTCACCATTGAATAAAGAGACCCAGTACTTC. This codes for CASSPLNKETQYF.